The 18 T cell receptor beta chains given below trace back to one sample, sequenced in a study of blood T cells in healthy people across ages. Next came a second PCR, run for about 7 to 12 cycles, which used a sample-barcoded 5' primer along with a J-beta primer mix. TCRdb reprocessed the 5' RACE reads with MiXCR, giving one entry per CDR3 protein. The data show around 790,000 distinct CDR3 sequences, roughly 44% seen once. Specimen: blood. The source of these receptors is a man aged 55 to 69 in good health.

The DNA of the CDR3 is TGTGCCAGCAGCTTCGCCGGGACAGGGGGCGGGGATCCGTTCTTC. This codes for CASSFAGTGGGDPFF. This chain links TRBV7-2 with TRBJ2-1; 12 positions agree with TRBD1. Per germline, CDR1 SGHTA and CDR2 FQGNSA. V trimming: 3 bases; J trimming: 15 bases; junction bases outside the gene matches: 12. The CDR3 runs to 15 residues.

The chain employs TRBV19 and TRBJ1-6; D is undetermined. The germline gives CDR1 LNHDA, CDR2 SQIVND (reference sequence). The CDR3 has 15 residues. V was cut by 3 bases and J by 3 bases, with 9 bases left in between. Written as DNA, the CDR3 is TGTGCCAGTAGTATTGAGGGAGTCTATAATTCACCCCTCCACTTT. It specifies CASSIEGVYNSPLHF.

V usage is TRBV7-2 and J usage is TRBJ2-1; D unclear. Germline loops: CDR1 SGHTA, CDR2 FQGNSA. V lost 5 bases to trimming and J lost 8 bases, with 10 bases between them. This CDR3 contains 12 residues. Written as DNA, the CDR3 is TGTGCCAGCAGCCGGAACGGCGATGAGCAGTTCTTC. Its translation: CASSRNGDEQFF.

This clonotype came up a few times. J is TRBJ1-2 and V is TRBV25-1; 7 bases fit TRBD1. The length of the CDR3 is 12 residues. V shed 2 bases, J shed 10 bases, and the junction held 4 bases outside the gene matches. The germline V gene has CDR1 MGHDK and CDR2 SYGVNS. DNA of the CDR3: TGTGCCAGCAGTGAACAGGGGGGGCACTACACCTTC. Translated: CASSEQGGHYTF.

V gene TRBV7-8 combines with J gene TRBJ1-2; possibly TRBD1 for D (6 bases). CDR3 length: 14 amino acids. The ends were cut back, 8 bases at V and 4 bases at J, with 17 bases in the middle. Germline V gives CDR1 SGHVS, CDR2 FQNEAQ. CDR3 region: CASRPYDRSYGYTF. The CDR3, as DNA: TGTGCCAGCCGACCTTACGACAGGAGCTATGGCTACACCTTC.

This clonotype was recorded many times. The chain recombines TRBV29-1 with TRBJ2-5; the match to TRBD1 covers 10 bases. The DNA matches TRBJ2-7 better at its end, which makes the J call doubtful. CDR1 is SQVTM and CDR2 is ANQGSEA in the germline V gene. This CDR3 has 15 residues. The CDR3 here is CSASSRDRGWDEQYF. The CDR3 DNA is TGCAGCGCCTCATCCCGGGACAGGGGTTGGGACGAGCAGTACTTC.

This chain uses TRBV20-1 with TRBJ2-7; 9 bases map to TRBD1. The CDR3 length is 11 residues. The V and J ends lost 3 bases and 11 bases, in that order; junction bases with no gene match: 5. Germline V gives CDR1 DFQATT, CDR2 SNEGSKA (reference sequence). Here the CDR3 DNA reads TGCAGTGCTAGGGGAGGGGACAGGGAGTACTTC. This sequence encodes CSARGGDREYF.

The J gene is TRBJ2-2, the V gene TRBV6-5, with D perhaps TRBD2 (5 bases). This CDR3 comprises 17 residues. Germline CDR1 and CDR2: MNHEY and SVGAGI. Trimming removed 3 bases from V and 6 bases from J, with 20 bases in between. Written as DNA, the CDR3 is TGTGCCAGCAGTTATAAAAGGCCTGGACGGGGTGCCGGGGAGCTGTTTTTT. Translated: CASSYKRPGRGAGELFF.

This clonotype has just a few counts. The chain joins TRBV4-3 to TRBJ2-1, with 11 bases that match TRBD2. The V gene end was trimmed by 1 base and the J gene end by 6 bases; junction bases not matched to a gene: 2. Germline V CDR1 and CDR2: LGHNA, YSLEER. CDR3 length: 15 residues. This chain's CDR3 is CASSQGLAGLNEQFF. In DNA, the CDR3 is TGCGCCAGCAGCCAAGGACTAGCGGGGCTCAATGAGCAGTTCTTC.

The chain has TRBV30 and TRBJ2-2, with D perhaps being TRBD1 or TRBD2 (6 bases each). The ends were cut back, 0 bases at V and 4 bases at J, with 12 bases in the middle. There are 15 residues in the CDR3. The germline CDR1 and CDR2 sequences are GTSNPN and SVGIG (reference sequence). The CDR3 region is CAWSVARGGTGELFF. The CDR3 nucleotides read TGTGCCTGGAGTGTAGCCAGGGGAGGCACCGGGGAGCTGTTTTTT.

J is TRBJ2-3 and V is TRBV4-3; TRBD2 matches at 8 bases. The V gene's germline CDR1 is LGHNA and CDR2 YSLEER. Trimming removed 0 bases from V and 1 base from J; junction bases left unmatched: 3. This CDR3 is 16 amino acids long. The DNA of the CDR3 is TGCGCCAGCAGCCAAGACCGAGCGGGGGGCACAGATACGCAGTATTTT. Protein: CASSQDRAGGTDTQYF.

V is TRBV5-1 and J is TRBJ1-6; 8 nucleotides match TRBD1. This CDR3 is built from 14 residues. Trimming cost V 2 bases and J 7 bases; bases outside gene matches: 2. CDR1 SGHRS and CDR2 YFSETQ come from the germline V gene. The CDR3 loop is CASSFDRGNSPLHF. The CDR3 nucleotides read TGCGCCAGCAGCTTCGACAGGGGCAATTCACCCCTCCACTTT.

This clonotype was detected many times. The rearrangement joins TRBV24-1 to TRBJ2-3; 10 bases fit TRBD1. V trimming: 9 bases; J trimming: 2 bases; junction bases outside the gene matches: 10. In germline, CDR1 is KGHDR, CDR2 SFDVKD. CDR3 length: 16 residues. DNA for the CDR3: TGTGCCACCTCTGGGAGGGGACAGGGGAACACAGATACGCAGTATTTT. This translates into CATSGRGQGNTDTQYF.

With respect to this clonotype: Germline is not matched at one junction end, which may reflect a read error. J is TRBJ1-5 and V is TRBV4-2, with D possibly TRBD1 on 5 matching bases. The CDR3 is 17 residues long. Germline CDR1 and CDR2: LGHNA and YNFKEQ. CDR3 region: CASSQESGPEGNRPQHF. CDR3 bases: TGTGCCAGCAGCCAAGAATCGGGACCGGAGGGAAATCGGCCCCAGCATTTT.

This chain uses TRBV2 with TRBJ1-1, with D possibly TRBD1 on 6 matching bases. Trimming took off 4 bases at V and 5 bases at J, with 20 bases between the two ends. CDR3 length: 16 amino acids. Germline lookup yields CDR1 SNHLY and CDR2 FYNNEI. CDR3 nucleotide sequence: TGTGCCAGCAGTGGCGATTCGAACAGGGTGGGGACTGAAGCTTTCTTT. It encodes CASSGDSNRVGTEAFF.

Here the CDR3 reads CASGTTGFNEKLFF. The CDR3 DNA reads as TGTGCCAGCGGAACCACAGGGTTTAACGAAAAACTGTTTTTT. The V call is TRBV28, the J call TRBJ1-4, with a tentative D call TRBD1 (6 bases). Deletions cut 8 bases from V and 8 bases from J, with 18 bases between. Germline values: CDR1 MDHEN, CDR2 SYDVKM. The CDR3 consists of 14 residues.

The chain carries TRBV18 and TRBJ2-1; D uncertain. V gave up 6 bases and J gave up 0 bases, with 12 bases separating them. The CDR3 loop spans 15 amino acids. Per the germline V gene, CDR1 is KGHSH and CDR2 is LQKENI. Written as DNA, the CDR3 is TGTGCCAGCTCTCCCGACCTGAGCTCCTACAATGAGCAGTTCTTC. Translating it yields CASSPDLSSYNEQFF.

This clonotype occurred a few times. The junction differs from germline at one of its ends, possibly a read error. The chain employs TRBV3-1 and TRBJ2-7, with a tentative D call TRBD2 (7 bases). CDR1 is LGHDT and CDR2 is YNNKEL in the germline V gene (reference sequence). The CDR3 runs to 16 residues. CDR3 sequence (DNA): TGTGCCAGCGGCCACCTCGGGGGGCCCATATTGTACGAGCAGTACTTC. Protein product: CASGHLGGPILYEQYF.